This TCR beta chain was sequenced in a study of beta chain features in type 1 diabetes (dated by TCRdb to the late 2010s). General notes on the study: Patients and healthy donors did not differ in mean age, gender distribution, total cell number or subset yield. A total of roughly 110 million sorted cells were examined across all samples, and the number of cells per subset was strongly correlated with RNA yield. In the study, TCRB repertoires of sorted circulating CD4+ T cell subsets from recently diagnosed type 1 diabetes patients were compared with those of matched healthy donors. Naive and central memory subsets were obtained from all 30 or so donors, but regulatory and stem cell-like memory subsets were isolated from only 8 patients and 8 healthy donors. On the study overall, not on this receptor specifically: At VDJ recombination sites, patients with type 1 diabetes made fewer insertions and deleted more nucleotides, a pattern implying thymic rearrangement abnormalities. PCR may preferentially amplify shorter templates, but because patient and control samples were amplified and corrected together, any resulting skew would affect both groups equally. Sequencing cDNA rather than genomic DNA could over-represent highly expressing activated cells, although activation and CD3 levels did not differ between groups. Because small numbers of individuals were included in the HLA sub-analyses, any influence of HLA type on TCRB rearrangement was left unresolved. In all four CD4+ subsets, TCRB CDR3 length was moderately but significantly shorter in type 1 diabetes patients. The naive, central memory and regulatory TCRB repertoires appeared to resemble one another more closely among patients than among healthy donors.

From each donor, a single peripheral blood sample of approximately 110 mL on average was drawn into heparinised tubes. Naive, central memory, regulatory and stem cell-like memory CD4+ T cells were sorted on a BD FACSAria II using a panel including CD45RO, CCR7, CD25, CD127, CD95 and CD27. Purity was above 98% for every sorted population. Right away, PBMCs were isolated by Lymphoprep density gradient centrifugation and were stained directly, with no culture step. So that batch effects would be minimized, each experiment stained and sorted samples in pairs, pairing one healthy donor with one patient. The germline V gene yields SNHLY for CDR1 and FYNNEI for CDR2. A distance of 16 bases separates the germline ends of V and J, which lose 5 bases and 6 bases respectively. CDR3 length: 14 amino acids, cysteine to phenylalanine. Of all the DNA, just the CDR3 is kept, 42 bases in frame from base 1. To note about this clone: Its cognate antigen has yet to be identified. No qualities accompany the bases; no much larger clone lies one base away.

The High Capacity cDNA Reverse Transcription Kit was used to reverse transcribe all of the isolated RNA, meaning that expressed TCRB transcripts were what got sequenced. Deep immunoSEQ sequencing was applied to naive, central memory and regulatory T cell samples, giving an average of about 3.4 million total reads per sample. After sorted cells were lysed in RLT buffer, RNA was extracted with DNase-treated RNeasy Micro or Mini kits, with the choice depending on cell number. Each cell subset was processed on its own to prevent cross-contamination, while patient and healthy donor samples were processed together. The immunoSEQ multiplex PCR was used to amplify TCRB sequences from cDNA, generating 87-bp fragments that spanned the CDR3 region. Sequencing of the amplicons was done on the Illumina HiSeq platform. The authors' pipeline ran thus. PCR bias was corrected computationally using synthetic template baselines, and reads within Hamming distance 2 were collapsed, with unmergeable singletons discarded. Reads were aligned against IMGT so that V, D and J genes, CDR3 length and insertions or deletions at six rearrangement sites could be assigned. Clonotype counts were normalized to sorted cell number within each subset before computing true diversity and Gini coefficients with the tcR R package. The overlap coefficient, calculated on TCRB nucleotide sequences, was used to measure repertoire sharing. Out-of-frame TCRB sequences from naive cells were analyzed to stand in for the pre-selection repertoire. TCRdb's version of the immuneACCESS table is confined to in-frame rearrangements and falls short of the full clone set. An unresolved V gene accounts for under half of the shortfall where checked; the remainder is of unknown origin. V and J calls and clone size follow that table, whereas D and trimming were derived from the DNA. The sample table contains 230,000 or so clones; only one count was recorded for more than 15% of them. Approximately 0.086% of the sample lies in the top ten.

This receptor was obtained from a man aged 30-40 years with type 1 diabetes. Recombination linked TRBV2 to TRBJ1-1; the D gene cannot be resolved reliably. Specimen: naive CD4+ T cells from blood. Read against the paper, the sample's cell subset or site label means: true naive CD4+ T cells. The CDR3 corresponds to CASSINGPRAEAFF. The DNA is TGTGCCAGCAGTATTAACGGCCCCCGGGCTGAAGCTTTCTTT.